This entry lists 17 T cell receptor beta chains sequenced from one sample in a study of OX40 agonist ivuxolimab in advanced cancers. Some clones are missing from TCRdb's copy, which holds only in-frame ones; the method was immunoSEQ multiplex PCR. The table lists around 63,000 clones, around 79% of them singletons, with roughly 11% in the top ten. The starting material was CD4+ or CD8+ T cells sorted from blood, obtained in a trial of the OX40 agonist ivuxolimab. The source is an adult with an advanced solid tumor such as melanoma, head and neck, liver or kidney cancer.

The rearrangement links TRBV27 to TRBJ2-1; 9 bases line up with TRBD2. The V gene's germline CDR1 is MNHEY and CDR2 SMNVEV (reference sequence). Trimming cost V 3 bases and J 3 bases; bases outside gene matches: 12. The CDR3 has 18 amino acids. CDR3 loop: CASSLAGGSGSFYNEQFF. The DNA for the CDR3 is TGTGCCAGCAGTTTGGCGGGTGGTAGCGGGAGTTTCTACAATGAGCAGTTCTTC.

In the case of this clone: Other DNA sequences of this sample code for an identical CDR3. The chain is built from TRBV2 and TRBJ1-5; perhaps TRBD1 as D (5 bases). Germline loops: CDR1 SNHLY, CDR2 FYNNEI. V lost 8 bases and J 0 bases, leaving 11 bases between the germline ends. This CDR3 is 14 amino acids long. The CDR3 DNA reads as TGTGCCAGCTCCGGGGGGTATAGCAATCAGCCCCAGCATTTT. Translation: CASSGGYSNQPQHF.

The genes are TRBV7-8 and TRBJ1-4; no definite D call. With 5 bases removed from V and 8 bases from J, the gap between germline ends came to 12 bases. CDR1 and CDR2 (germline): SGHVS, FQNEAQ. The CDR3 is 13 amino acids. The CDR3 spells CASSIRQKEKLFF. The DNA for the CDR3 is TGTGCCAGCAGCATAAGGCAGAAGGAAAAACTGTTTTTT. Looking up the rest from reference TRBV7-8 and TRBJ1-4 gives the full variable domain: GAGVSQSPRYKVAKRGQDVALRCDPISGHVSLFWYQQALGQGPEFLTYFQNEAQLDKSGLPSDRFFAERPEGSVSTLKIQRTQQEDSAVYLCASSIRQKEKLFFGSGTQLSVL.

The V gene is TRBV4-3, the J gene TRBJ2-7; D might be TRBD1 or TRBD2, each matching 5 bases. CDR1 and CDR2 (germline): LGHNA, YSLEER. V shed 5 bases and J shed 1 base, with 12 bases lying between them. The CDR3 contains 14 residues. CDR3 protein: CASSVRDGSYEQYF. The DNA for the CDR3 is TGCGCCAGCAGCGTTCGGGACGGGTCCTACGAGCAGTACTTC.

The chain is built from TRBV7-9 and TRBJ2-1; a weak D match, TRBD2 (6 bases). CDR3 size: 13 residues. Trimming cost V 8 bases and J 5 bases, with 13 bases left between them. Germline CDR1 is SEHNR and CDR2 is FQNEAQ (reference sequence). The CDR3 here is CASDGGRNNEQFF. The CDR3 DNA reads as TGTGCCAGCGACGGAGGGCGAAACAATGAGCAGTTCTTC.

The chain couples TRBV28 to TRBJ2-1, with 11 bases lining up with TRBD2. V was pared by 6 bases and J by 4 bases, with 11 bases of the junction left unmatched. This CDR3 comprises 17 residues. The germline CDR1 and CDR2 sequences are MDHEN and SYDVKM. CDR3 in amino acids: CASSRTSGSPIYNEQFF. The DNA of the CDR3 is TGTGCCAGCAGCCGAACTAGCGGGAGCCCTATATACAATGAGCAGTTCTTC.

The chain joins TRBV19 to TRBJ2-1, with 7 bases fitting TRBD1. Germline CDR1 and CDR2: LNHDA and SQIVND (reference sequence). CDR3 size: 17 residues. Trimming removed 1 base from V and 7 bases from J; junction bases left unmatched: 13. Here the CDR3 reads CASSIGVEGAVGNEQFF. The CDR3 nucleotides read TGTGCCAGTAGTATAGGTGTCGAGGGGGCAGTGGGGAATGAGCAGTTCTTC.

The chain has TRBV11-2 and TRBJ2-7, with D tentatively TRBD1 (6 bases). From germline, CDR1 is SGHAT and CDR2 FQNNGV. V lost 2 bases and J lost 1, with 9 bases in between. CDR3 length: 14 residues. CDR3 bases: TGTGCCAGCAGCTTATTTGACAGGTCCTACGAGCAGTACTTC. It yields the protein CASSLFDRSYEQYF.

The V call is TRBV9, the J call TRBJ1-2, with D uncertain. The V end lost 7 bases, the J end lost 0 bases, and 10 bases lay between the germline ends. The CDR3 totals 13 residues. CDR1 SGDLS and CDR2 YYNGEE come from the germline V gene. In nucleotides, the CDR3 is TGTGCCAGCTGGCGGGGAGCTAACTATGGCTACACCTTC. Encoded protein: CASWRGANYGYTF.

This clone showed up just a few times. This sequence joins TRBV27 and TRBJ2-7; 8 nucleotides match TRBD1. The germline gives CDR1 MNHEY, CDR2 SMNVEV (reference sequence). Losses at the gene ends were 5 bases for V and 2 bases for J; bases not matched to a gene: 2. The length of the CDR3 is 13 residues. The CDR3 DNA is TGTGCCAGCAGTCTACAGGGGGCCTACGAGCAGTACTTC. Translation gives CASSLQGAYEQYF.

V and J are TRBV28 and TRBJ1-5, with D perhaps matching TRBD1 (6 bases). Trimming stripped 1 base from V and 2 bases from J, with 9 bases between. The germline V gene encodes CDR1 MDHEN and CDR2 SYDVKM. CDR3 size: 15 residues. The CDR3 region is CASSLYRAGNQPQHF. The DNA for the CDR3 is TGTGCCAGCAGTTTATACAGGGCGGGCAATCAGCCCCAGCATTTT.

This chain joins TRBV9 and TRBJ2-3; a possible D gene is TRBD1 (6 bases). The germline V and J ends were trimmed by 3 bases and 0 bases, with 8 bases remaining between them. This CDR3 is built from 14 residues. CDR1 is SGDLS and CDR2 is YYNGEE in the germline V gene. The chain's CDR3 is CASSAQGSTDTQYF. The CDR3 DNA sequence: TGTGCCAGCAGCGCACAGGGAAGCACAGATACGCAGTATTTT.

The rearrangement joins TRBV27 to TRBJ1-2; D gene unclear. This CDR3 is built from 14 residues. Per germline, CDR1 MNHEY and CDR2 SMNVEV (reference sequence). V gave up 2 bases and J gave up 1 base, with 8 bases separating them. CDR3 DNA: TGTGCCAGCAGTTTAGGTGCGGGTAACTATGGCTACACCTTC. Its protein product is CASSLGAGNYGYTF.

This chain connects TRBV4-3 to TRBJ1-3; no firm D call. CDR3 size: 15 residues. Germline V gene data show CDR1 as LGHNA and CDR2 as YSLEER. Deletions cut 1 base from V and 0 bases from J, with 7 bases between. The CDR3 sequence is CASSQGRDSGNTIYF. DNA of the CDR3: TGCGCCAGCAGCCAAGGACGGGACTCTGGAAACACCATATATTTT.

The chain combines TRBV4-3 with TRBJ1-4; D is unclear. Trimming took off 1 base at V and 7 bases at J, with 13 bases between the two ends. Germline CDR1 reads LGHNA; CDR2 reads YSLEER. This CDR3 spans 15 amino acids. The CDR3 is CASSQGGLAGEKLFF. Here the CDR3 DNA reads TGCGCCAGCAGCCAAGGCGGTTTAGCGGGTGAAAAACTGTTTTTT.

Only a few counts were recorded for this clone. The V call is TRBV7-3, the J call TRBJ2-2; D might be TRBD2 (6 bases). The CDR3 has 15 amino acids. The germline V and J ends were trimmed by 5 bases and 3 bases, with 13 bases remaining between them. Germline assignment: CDR1 SGHTA and CDR2 FQGTGA. This chain's CDR3 is CASSPGTLYTGELFF. The CDR3 nucleotides read TGTGCCAGCAGCCCGGGGACTCTATACACCGGGGAGCTGTTTTTT.

The rearrangement links TRBV5-8 to TRBJ2-1; 10 bases line up with TRBD2. V was pared by 4 bases and J by 4 bases, with 5 bases of the junction left unmatched. This CDR3 contains 15 residues. Germline V gives CDR1 SGHTS, CDR2 YDEGEE. CDR3 bases: TGTGCCAGCAGCCGGACTAGCGGCCTGTACAATGAGCAGTTCTTC. Translation gives CASSRTSGLYNEQFF.